This TCR beta chain stems from a study of CD8 T cells in ankylosing spondylitis. Study-wide findings and caveats: Reports of some motif variants in reactive arthritis synovial fluid and blood predate this one. Peripheral blood samples showed relatively rare disease-linked clones, and these clones were CD8+.

A word on this clonotype: Antigen specificity is unknown.

In TCRdb, the 5' RACE reads were re-called with MiXCR into one record per CDR3 protein. Among around 250,000 distinct CDR3 sequences listed, roughly 32% were seen once. This receptor was obtained from a male donor with ankylosing spondylitis or in good health (not recorded which). The sample consisted of blood, either unsorted or a sorted T cell fraction (not recorded which).

DNA of the CDR3: TGTGCCAGCTCACAACCGGGGACAATGAACACTGAAGCTTTCTTT. Protein product: CASSQPGTMNTEAFF. V and J are TRBV18 and TRBJ1-1; maybe TRBD1 (6 bases). Trimming pared 4 bases from V and 0 bases from J, leaving 12 bases between. CDR1 KGHSH and CDR2 LQKENI come from the germline V gene. The CDR3 length is 15 residues.